A selection of T cell receptor beta chains follows, all from one sample in a study of shared clonotypes between healthy human individuals. Measured with immunoSEQ multiplex PCR; TCRdb has only the in-frame clones, and not every one. The profile shows roughly 2.2 million clones, about 92% of them singletons. The specimen sequenced was naive CD4+ T cells from PBMCs. The receptor set was obtained from a man younger than 35 in good health. Some clones in this sample may be carry-over from other donors' samples. Each CDR3 is given with its conserved first and last residue. Fields, in order: D gene, V gene, clone size, J gene, CDR3 DNA, CDR3 protein. A D gene is named only where the DNA matches it firmly. The size field is filled for only some rows; it gives once, few, many or a size class.

NA	TRBV7-2	NA	TRBJ2-2	TGTGCCAGCAGCCTCGGGACGGCGAACACCGGGGAGCTGTTTTTT	CASSLGTANTGELFF
NA	TRBV9	NA	TRBJ2-3	TGTGCCAGCAGCGTAGAGGGGGGATATTCAAAGGGAGATACGCAGTATTTT	CASSVEGGYSKGDTQYF
NA	TRBV7-2	NA	TRBJ1-2	TGTGCCAGCAGCTCAAATCGGGGAAATGGCTACACCTTC	CASSSNRGNGYTF
NA	TRBV18	NA	TRBJ2-1	TGTGCCAGCTCACCACGCGATGAGCAGTTCTTC	CASSPRDEQFF
TRBD2	TRBV4-1	NA	TRBJ2-3	TGCGCCAGCAGCCAAACGCCCCGACTAGCGGGAGGGGCAGATACGCAGTATTTT	CASSQTPRLAGGADTQYF
NA	TRBV9	NA	TRBJ2-1	TGTGCCAGCAGCGTAGCCGACAGCACCCGCTCCTACAATGAGCAGTTCTTC	CASSVADSTRSYNEQFF
TRBD2	TRBV5-4	NA	TRBJ2-2	TGTGCCAGCAGCTTGGGTAGCGGGAGGGGCACCGGGGAGCTGTTTTTT	CASSLGSGRGTGELFF
TRBD1	TRBV9	NA	TRBJ1-2	TGTGCCAGCAGCCTTGACAGGGTCCACTATGGCTACACCTTC	CASSLDRVHYGYTF
NA	TRBV5-6	NA	TRBJ2-2	TGTGCCAGCAGCTTGGCCTTTCTCGGGAGAGAGCTGTTTTTT	CASSLAFLGRELFF
NA	TRBV27	NA	TRBJ2-7	TGTGCCAGCAGTTTCCGGGAGCAGTACTTC	CASSFREQYF
NA	TRBV30	NA	TRBJ2-1	TGTGCCTGGACAAGCCTTACTCCGGGCTTGCTGAGTAGCTCCTACAATGAGCAGTTCTTC	CAWTSLTPGLLSSSYNEQFF
TRBD1	TRBV6-5	NA	TRBJ2-7	TGTGCCAGCAGCCGAATCCGGGACAGGGACTACGAGCAGTACTTC	CASSRIRDRDYEQYF
NA	TRBV7-2	NA	TRBJ1-1	TGTGCCAGCAGCCAGGACAGAATGGAGGAAGCTTTCTTT	CASSQDRMEEAFF
NA	TRBV28	NA	TRBJ1-2	TGTGCCAGCAGTTTCACTTTAAACTATGGCTACACCTTC	CASSFTLNYGYTF
NA	TRBV7-9	NA	TRBJ1-4	TGTGCCAGCAGCTTAGTAAGGGATAATGAAAAACTGTTTTTT	CASSLVRDNEKLFF
NA	TRBV5-1	NA	TRBJ2-2	TGCGCCAGCAGGGGGGGCGGAACGAACACCGGGGAGCTGTTTTTT	CASRGGGTNTGELFF
NA	TRBV28	NA	TRBJ2-7	TGTGCCAGCAGTCCCCGCGGCTTTGGCGAGCAGTACTTC	CASSPRGFGEQYF
TRBD2	TRBV5-4	NA	TRBJ2-3	TGTGCCAGCAGCTCCCGAAAACCCGGGACTACGGTCTCGGGTACGCAGTATTTT	CASSSRKPGTTVSGTQYF
NA	TRBV4-2	NA	TRBJ2-2	TGTGCCAGCAGCCAAGATGCGGGTACCGGGGAGCTGTTTTTT	CASSQDAGTGELFF
NA	TRBV20-1	NA	TRBJ2-5	TGCAGTGCCGCGGGCCAAGGGACCCAGTACTTC	CSAAGQGTQYF
TRBD2	TRBV29-1	NA	TRBJ2-5	TGCAGCGTGGGGAGGGTTTTAGGAGAGACCCAGTACTTC	CSVGRVLGETQYF
TRBD2	TRBV11-2	NA	TRBJ2-1	TGTGCCAGCAGGCGGCCGGGACTAGCGTCGAATGAGCAGTTCTTC	CASRRPGLASNEQFF
NA	TRBV9	NA	TRBJ2-3	TGTGCCAGCAGCGATGGAGGAAGGAGGGCAGATACGCAGTATTTT	CASSDGGRRADTQYF
TRBD1	TRBV11-2	NA	TRBJ2-1	TGTGCCAGCAGCTTAAACCGACAGGGGCGGAATGAGCAGTTCTTC	CASSLNRQGRNEQFF
NA	TRBV27	NA	TRBJ2-5	TGTGCCAGCAGTCCGCAGGCAGGCGGGGAGACCCAGTACTTC	CASSPQAGGETQYF
NA	TRBV28	NA	TRBJ2-7	TGTGCCTCCGGTCCCTTGAGGGGAGGAGAGCAGTACTTC	CASGPLRGGEQYF
TRBD1	TRBV6-6	NA	TRBJ2-1	TGTGCCAGCGGTTTGACAGGGCTATACAATGAGCAGTTCTTC	CASGLTGLYNEQFF
NA	TRBV7-3	NA	TRBJ1-1	TGTGCCAGCAGCTTAAACCCGGGGACTGAAGCTTTCTTT	CASSLNPGTEAFF
NA	TRBV5-8	once	TRBJ1-1	TGTGCCAGCAGCTTTGAAATAAAAAACACTGAAGCTTTCTTT	CASSFEIKNTEAFF
NA	TRBV30	NA	TRBJ1-1	TGTGCCTGGATACGCGGTTCTGAGGTTGGAGCTTTCTTT	CAWIRGSEVGAFF
NA	TRBV18	NA	TRBJ2-2	TGTGCCAGCTCGACCAGTACCGGGGAGCTGTTTTTT	CASSTSTGELFF
TRBD1	TRBV6-5	NA	TRBJ1-6	TGTGCCAGCAGTTCGACCGGGACAGGAACGTCACCCCTCCACTTT	CASSSTGTGTSPLHF
TRBD1	TRBV2	NA	TRBJ1-2	TGTGCCATCGCGGACAGGGCTGATGGCTACACCTTC	CAIADRADGYTF
NA	TRBV18	NA	TRBJ1-3	TGTGCCAGCTCTCCAGGACAAACTGGAAACACCATATATTTT	CASSPGQTGNTIYF
TRBD1	TRBV11-2	NA	TRBJ1-4	TGTGCCAGCAGCCTGGGACAGTCGGGAAGGGATGAAAAACTGTTTTTT	CASSLGQSGRDEKLFF
NA	TRBV5-1	once	TRBJ2-3	TGCGCCAGCAGCATTTACTCGGGCACAGATACGCAGTATTTT	CASSIYSGTDTQYF
NA	TRBV5-1	NA	TRBJ2-7	TGCGCCAGCAGCTTGAGGATCCAGGGAGAGCAGTACTTC	CASSLRIQGEQYF
TRBD1	TRBV28	NA	TRBJ1-4	TGTGCCAGCAGTTTCCGGACAGGGATCAATGAAAAACTGTTTTTT	CASSFRTGINEKLFF
TRBD2	TRBV6-6	NA	TRBJ2-3	TGTGCCAGCAGTCTCGCGGGGGAGGATACGCAGTATTTT	CASSLAGEDTQYF
TRBD1	TRBV6-5	NA	TRBJ2-3	TGTGCCAGCAGTAGGACAGGGGCCGATACGCAGTATTTT	CASSRTGADTQYF
TRBD1	TRBV28	NA	TRBJ2-7	TGTGCCAGCACCGGGACAGGGCACTACGAGCAGTACTTC	CASTGTGHYEQYF
NA	TRBV5-1	NA	TRBJ2-5	TGCGCCAGCAGCTTGGCCGGGGCGTACCAAGAGACCCAGTACTTC	CASSLAGAYQETQYF
TRBD2	TRBV5-4	NA	TRBJ2-5	TGTGCCAGCAGCGCATCACTAGCGTCGAAAGAGACCCAGTACTTC	CASSASLASKETQYF